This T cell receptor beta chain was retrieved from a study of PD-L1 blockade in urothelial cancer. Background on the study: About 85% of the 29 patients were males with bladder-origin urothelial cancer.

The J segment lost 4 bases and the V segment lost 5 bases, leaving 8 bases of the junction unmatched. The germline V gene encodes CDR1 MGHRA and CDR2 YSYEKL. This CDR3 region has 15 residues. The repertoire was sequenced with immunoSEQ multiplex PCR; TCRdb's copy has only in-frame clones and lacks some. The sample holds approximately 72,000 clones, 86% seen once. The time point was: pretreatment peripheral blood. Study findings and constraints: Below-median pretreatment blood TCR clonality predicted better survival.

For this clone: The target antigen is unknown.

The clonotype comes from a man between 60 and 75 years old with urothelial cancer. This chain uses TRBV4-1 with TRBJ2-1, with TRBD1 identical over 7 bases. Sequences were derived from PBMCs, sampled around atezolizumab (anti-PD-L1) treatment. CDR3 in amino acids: CASSSGQDVYNEQFF. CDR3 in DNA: TGCGCCAGCAGCTCCGGACAGGATGTTTACAATGAGCAGTTCTTC.